A selection of T cell receptor beta chains follows, all from one sample in a study of shared clonotypes between healthy human individuals. Clones were sequenced by immunoSEQ multiplex PCR, and TCRdb holds only the in-frame ones, with some missing. The sample holds approximately 840,000 clones, roughly 96% seen once. The sequenced sample consisted of naive CD8+ T cells sorted from blood. The receptors stem from a man younger than 45 in good health. CDR3s include the opening cysteine and the closing phenylalanine or tryptophan. Fields, in order: V gene, J gene, clone size, CDR3 length, D gene, CDR3 protein, CDR3 DNA. A D gene is named only where the DNA matches it firmly. For some rows the clone size is stated as once, few or many, or as a class when expanded; others skip it.

TRBV15,TRBJ1-5,.,17,.,CATSRDTDSYSNQPQHF,TGTGCCACCAGCAGAGATACCGACAGCTATAGCAATCAGCCCCAGCATTTT
TRBV10-2,TRBJ2-5,.,15,TRBD2,CASSDPGLFSETQYF,TGCGCCAGCAGTGACCCGGGACTATTTTCGGAGACCCAGTACTTC
TRBV27,TRBJ2-7,.,13,.,CASSFRGTYEQYF,TGTGCCAGCAGTTTTAGAGGCACCTACGAGCAGTACTTC
TRBV6-1,TRBJ1-5,once,14,.,CASSEQKQNQPQHF,TGTGCCAGCAGTGAACAGAAACAGAATCAGCCCCAGCATTTT
TRBV7-9,TRBJ1-2,once,14,.,CASSPPVSNYGYTF,TGTGCCAGCAGCCCCCCGGTTTCTAACTATGGCTACACCTTC
TRBV25-1,TRBJ1-2,.,14,.,CASSEYPGGDGYTF,TGTGCCAGCAGTGAATATCCGGGAGGGGACGGCTACACCTTC
TRBV7-9,TRBJ2-5,.,14,TRBD2,CASSDGLAQETQYF,TGTGCCAGCAGCGACGGACTAGCTCAGGAGACCCAGTACTTC
TRBV9,TRBJ2-1,.,16,TRBD1,CASSVADRGSYNEQFF,TGTGCCAGCAGCGTGGCCGACAGGGGGAGCTACAATGAGCAGTTCTTC
TRBV2,TRBJ2-1,.,15,.,CASSEWTSSYNEQFF,TGTGCCAGCAGTGAGTGGACTTCCTCCTACAATGAGCAGTTCTTC
TRBV13,TRBJ2-7,.,13,.,CASSLGRPYEQYF,TGTGCCAGCAGCTTGGGGAGACCCTACGAGCAGTACTTC
TRBV7-9,TRBJ2-3,.,14,.,CASSTRGGTDTQYF,TGTGCCAGCAGCACTAGAGGCGGGACAGATACGCAGTATTTT
TRBV6-5,TRBJ1-1,.,13,.,CASSYSPGAEAFF,TGTGCCAGCAGTTACTCCCCGGGGGCTGAAGCTTTCTTT
TRBV6-1,TRBJ2-1,.,12,.,CASSPPYNEQFF,TGTGCCAGCAGCCCCCCCTACAATGAGCAGTTCTTC
TRBV14,TRBJ2-1,once,15,TRBD1,CASSHGTGGWNEQFF,TGTGCCAGCAGCCACGGGACAGGGGGCTGGAATGAGCAGTTCTTC